This T cell receptor (beta chain) was documented in a study of early T cells in non-severe SARS-CoV-2 infection. The study's findings and limits: Using VDJdb, the matching emphasized anti-spike CD8 responses while missing private and CD4 specificities.

Individual cDNA molecules carried attached unique molecular identifiers. TCRdb fed the 5' RACE reads into MiXCR, producing one record per CDR3 protein. This table has 56,000 or so distinct CDR3 sequences, over 13% appearing once. The V gene lost 7 bases and the J gene lost 2 bases, with 11 bases spanning the gap. Germline values: CDR1 MGHRA, CDR2 YSYEKL. CDR3 size: 14 residues. This clonotype was seen many times. Its antigen is undetermined. The TCR originated in an adult who was a healthcare worker with PCR-confirmed SARS-CoV-2 infection or an uninfected control (not recorded which). Specimen: whole blood, collected at baseline. This chain connects TRBV4-1 to TRBJ2-2; perhaps TRBD1 as D (6 bases). This CDR3 reads CASKRQANTGELFF. In nucleotides, the CDR3 is TGCGCCAGCAAAAGACAGGCTAACACCGGGGAGCTGTTTTTT.